One sample yielded the 13 T cell receptor beta chains listed below, sequenced in a study of identifying expanded T cells in peripheral blood. Produced via immunoSEQ multiplex PCR; TCRdb's table is partial and in-frame only. Here the sample spans over 80,000 clones, about 86% being singletons. Source material: blood. Every receptor here comes from a person aged 18 to 75 in good health.

This chain joins TRBV6-6 and TRBJ1-1, with D possibly being TRBD1 (6 bases). Germline CDR1 and CDR2: MNHNY and SVGAGI (reference sequence). The CDR3 sequence is 12 residues long. V lost 6 bases and J 10 bases, leaving 15 bases between the germline ends. Here the CDR3 reads CASRVGQTGAFF. The CDR3 coding sequence is TGTGCCAGCAGAGTCGGACAGACGGGAGCTTTCTTT.

This clone was detected once. The CDR3 protein is CASSLEQGNEQFF. The CDR3 DNA sequence: TGCGCCAGCAGCTTGGAACAGGGCAATGAGCAGTTCTTC. The chain recombines TRBV5-1 with TRBJ2-1; D is perhaps TRBD1 (6 bases). CDR3 length: 13 amino acids. The ends were cut back, 0 bases at V and 6 bases at J, with 7 bases in the middle. The germline V gene encodes CDR1 SGHRS and CDR2 YFSETQ.

The V call is TRBV29-1, the J call TRBJ2-3, with 11 bases lining up with TRBD2. The V segment lost 1 base and the J segment 2 bases; nucleotides outside the gene matches: 2. The CDR3 loop spans 15 amino acids. Germline V gives CDR1 SQVTM, CDR2 ANQGSEA. This CDR3 reads CSVEASGGITDTQYF. As DNA, the CDR3 is TGCAGCGTTGAAGCTAGCGGGGGGATCACAGATACGCAGTATTTT.

The chain links TRBV6-6 to TRBJ1-1, with 7 bases that match TRBD1. From germline, CDR1 is MNHNY and CDR2 SVGAGI (reference sequence). The CDR3 contains 14 residues. With 3 bases clipped from V and 3 bases from J, the junction kept 4 bases outside the gene matches. The CDR3 is CASSYTGVDTEAFF. The DNA for the CDR3 is TGTGCCAGCAGTTATACAGGGGTTGACACTGAAGCTTTCTTT.

The chain carries TRBV20-1 and TRBJ2-7; D is undetermined. CDR1 and CDR2 from the germline V gene are DFQATT and SNEGSKA (reference sequence). Deletions cut 5 bases from V and 7 bases from J, with 12 bases between. There are 11 residues in the CDR3. Here the CDR3 reads CSAAAPPEQYF. CDR3 coding DNA: TGCAGTGCTGCGGCCCCTCCGGAGCAGTACTTC.

The chain employs TRBV7-2 and TRBJ2-6; 10 bases match TRBD1. The V gene's germline CDR1 is SGHTA and CDR2 FQGNSA. The V segment lost 4 bases and the J segment 2 bases; nucleotides outside the gene matches: 2. CDR3 length equals 16 residues. CDR3 bases: TGTGCCAGCAGCTCCGGGACAGGGGCTGGGGCCAACGTCCTGACTTTC. Translated, it gives CASSSGTGAGANVLTF.

This chain links TRBV6-1 with TRBJ2-1, with TRBD2 as a possible D gene (6 bases). The germline V and J ends were trimmed by 2 bases and 1 base, with 9 bases remaining between them. The CDR3 has 15 residues. Germline lookup yields CDR1 MNHNS and CDR2 SASEGT. CDR3 in amino acids: CASSENRGSYNEQFF. The CDR3 DNA follows: TGTGCCAGCAGTGAAAACCGGGGGTCCTACAATGAGCAGTTCTTC.

The chain links TRBV4-3 to TRBJ2-1; D is possibly TRBD1 (6 bases). The CDR3 loop spans 18 amino acids. The V end lost 2 bases, the J end lost 4 bases, and 21 bases lay between the germline ends. Looked up from germline, CDR1 is LGHNA and CDR2 is YSLEER. CDR3 sequence (DNA): TGCGCCAGCAGCCAACTTTTCCTTACAGGGCAAGGGTACAATGAGCAGTTCTTC. It specifies CASSQLFLTGQGYNEQFF.

CDR3 protein: CAWSAGTGGEDTQYF. In nucleotides, the CDR3 is TGTGCCTGGAGCGCCGGGACAGGGGGCGAGGATACGCAGTATTTT. The chain couples TRBV30 to TRBJ2-3; TRBD1 matches 12 bases. CDR3 size: 15 residues. Germline V gene data show CDR1 as GTSNPN and CDR2 as SVGIG (reference sequence). V trimming: 3 bases; J trimming: 6 bases; junction bases outside the gene matches: 7.

This clone was seen once. The chain is built from TRBV7-9 and TRBJ1-2, with unresolved D. The CDR3 contains 13 residues. Germline CDR1 and CDR2: SEHNR and FQNEAQ (reference sequence). V lost 1 base and J 5 bases, leaving 8 bases between the germline ends. Written as DNA, the CDR3 is TGTGCCAGCAGCTTAGAGAATCTTTATGGCTACACCTTC. Its translation is CASSLENLYGYTF.

J is TRBJ1-5 and V is TRBV7-8; D is ambiguous. Germline CDR1 is SGHVS and CDR2 is FQNEAQ. The CDR3 runs to 15 residues. Trimming pared 1 base from V and 1 base from J, leaving 8 bases between. The CDR3 DNA reads as TGTGCCAGCAGCTTAGATCAGTCGAGCAATCAGCCCCAGCATTTT. It codes for CASSLDQSSNQPQHF.

The V call is TRBV7-9, the J call TRBJ1-2, with D possibly being TRBD1 (5 bases). Germline CDR1 SEHNR, CDR2 FQNEAQ (reference sequence). The V end was cut by 1 base, the J end by 8 bases, with 11 bases between. There are 13 residues in the CDR3. DNA of the CDR3: TGTGCCAGCAGCTTAGGGGGGTTAGGCGGCTACACCTTC. This translates into CASSLGGLGGYTF.

This clone was recorded once. The gene calls are TRBV11-2 and TRBJ1-1; D call uncertain. The CDR3 length is 16 residues. The germline gives CDR1 SGHAT, CDR2 FQNNGV. Trimming pared 4 bases from V and 11 bases from J, leaving 26 bases between. This CDR3 is CASSSVGATSRVRAFF. Written as DNA, the CDR3 is TGTGCCAGCAGCTCAGTCGGTGCCACCTCCCGGGTGAGGGCTTTCTTT.